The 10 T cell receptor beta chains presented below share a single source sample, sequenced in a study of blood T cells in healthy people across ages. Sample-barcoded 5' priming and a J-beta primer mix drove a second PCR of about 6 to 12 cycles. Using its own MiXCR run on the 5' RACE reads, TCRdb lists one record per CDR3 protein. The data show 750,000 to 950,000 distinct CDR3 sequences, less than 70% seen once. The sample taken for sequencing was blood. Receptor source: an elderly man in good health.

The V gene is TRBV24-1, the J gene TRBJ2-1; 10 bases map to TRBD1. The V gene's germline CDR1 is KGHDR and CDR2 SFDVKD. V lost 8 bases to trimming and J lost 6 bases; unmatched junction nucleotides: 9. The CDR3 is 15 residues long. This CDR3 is CATNERTGGFNEQFF. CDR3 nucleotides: TGTGCCACCAATGAACGGACAGGGGGGTTCAATGAGCAGTTCTTC.

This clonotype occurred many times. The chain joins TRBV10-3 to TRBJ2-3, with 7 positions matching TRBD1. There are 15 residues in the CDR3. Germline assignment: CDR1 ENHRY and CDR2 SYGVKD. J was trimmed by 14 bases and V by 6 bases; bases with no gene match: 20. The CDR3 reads CAISAGITGDRDAYF. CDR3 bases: TGTGCCATCAGCGCCGGGATCACAGGGGACAGAGACGCGTATTTT.

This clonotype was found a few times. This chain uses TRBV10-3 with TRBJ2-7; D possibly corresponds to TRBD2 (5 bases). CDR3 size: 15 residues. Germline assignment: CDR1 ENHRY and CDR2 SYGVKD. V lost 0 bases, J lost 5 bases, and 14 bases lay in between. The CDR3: CAISESGSALDEQYF. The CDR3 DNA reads TGTGCCATCAGTGAGTCTGGGAGCGCGTTAGACGAGCAGTACTTC.

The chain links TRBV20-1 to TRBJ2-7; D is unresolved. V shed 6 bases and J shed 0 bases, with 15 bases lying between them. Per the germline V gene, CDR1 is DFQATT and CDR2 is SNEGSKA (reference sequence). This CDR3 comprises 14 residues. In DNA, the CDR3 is TGCAGTGCCAGCTTCCCTGTTAGCTCCTACGAGCAGTACTTC. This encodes CSASFPVSSYEQYF.

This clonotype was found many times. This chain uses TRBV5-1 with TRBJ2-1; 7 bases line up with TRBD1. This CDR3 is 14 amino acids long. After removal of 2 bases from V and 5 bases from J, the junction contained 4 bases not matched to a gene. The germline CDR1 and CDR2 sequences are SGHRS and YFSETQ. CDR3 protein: CASSLGTANNEQFF. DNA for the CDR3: TGCGCCAGCAGCTTAGGGACAGCCAACAATGAGCAGTTCTTC.

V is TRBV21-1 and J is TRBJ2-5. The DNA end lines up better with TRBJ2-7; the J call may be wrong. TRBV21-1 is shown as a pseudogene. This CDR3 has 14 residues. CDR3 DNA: TGTGCCAGCAGCAAAGCCTACGGGGAAGACGAGCAGTACTTC. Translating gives CASSKAYGEDEQYF.

CDR3 coding DNA: TGCAGCGTTAGGCGGCGGCTAGGAACCTACGAGCAGTACTTC. This codes for CSVRRRLGTYEQYF. The V gene is TRBV29-1, the J gene TRBJ2-4; D is uncertain. The J call may not be correct, given that the DNA end is closer to TRBJ2-7. The length of the CDR3 is 14 residues. Germline V CDR1 and CDR2: SQVTM, ANQGSEA.

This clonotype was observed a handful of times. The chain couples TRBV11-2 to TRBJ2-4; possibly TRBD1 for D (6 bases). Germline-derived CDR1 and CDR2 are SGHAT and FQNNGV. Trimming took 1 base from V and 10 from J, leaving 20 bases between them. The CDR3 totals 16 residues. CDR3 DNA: TGTGCCAGCAGCTTAGGGGCAGGGGCGCTATCGCGGATTCAGTACTTC. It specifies CASSLGAGALSRIQYF.

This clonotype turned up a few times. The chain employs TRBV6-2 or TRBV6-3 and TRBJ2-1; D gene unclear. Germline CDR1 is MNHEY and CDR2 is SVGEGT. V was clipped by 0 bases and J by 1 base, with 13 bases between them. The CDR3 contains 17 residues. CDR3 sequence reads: CASSYSNSIKSYNEQFF. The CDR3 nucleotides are TGTGCCAGCAGTTACTCGAACAGCATCAAGTCCTACAATGAGCAGTTCTTC.

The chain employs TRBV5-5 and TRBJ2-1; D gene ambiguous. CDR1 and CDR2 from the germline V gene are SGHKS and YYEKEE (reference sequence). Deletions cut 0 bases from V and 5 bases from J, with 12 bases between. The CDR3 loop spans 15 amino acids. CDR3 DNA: TGTGCCAGCAGCTTGGAAGGAGCCAGAAACAATGAGCAGTTCTTC. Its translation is CASSLEGARNNEQFF.